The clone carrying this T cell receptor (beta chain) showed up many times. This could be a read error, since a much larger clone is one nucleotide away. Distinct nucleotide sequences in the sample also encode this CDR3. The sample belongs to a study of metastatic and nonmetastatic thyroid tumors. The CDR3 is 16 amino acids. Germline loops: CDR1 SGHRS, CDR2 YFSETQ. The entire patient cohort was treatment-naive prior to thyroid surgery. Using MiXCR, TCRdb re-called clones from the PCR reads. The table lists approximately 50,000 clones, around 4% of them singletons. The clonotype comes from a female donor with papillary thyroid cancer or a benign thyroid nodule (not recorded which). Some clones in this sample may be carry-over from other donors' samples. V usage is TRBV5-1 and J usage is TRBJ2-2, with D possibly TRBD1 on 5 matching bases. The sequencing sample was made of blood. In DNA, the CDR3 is TGCGCCAGCAGCCACAGGACACCGCGTGACACCAGGGAGCTGTTTTTT. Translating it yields CASSHRTPRDTRELFF.